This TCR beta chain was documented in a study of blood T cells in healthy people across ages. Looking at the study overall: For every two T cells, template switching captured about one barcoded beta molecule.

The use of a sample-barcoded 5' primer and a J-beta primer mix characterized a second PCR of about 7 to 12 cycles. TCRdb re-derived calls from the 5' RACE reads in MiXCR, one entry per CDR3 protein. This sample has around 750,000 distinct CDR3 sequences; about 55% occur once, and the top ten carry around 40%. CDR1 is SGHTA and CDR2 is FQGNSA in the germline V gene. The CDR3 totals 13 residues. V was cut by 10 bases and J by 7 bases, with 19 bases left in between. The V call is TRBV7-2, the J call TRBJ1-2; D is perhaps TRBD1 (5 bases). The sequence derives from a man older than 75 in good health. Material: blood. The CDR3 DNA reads TGTGCCAAGTTTTACCCGGGGGACGGTGGCTACACCTTC. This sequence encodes CAKFYPGDGGYTF.